In its sample, the clone carrying this TCR beta chain was seen once. Its specificity is not known. This sample was included in a study of cytomegalovirus exposure and HLA in healthy donors. Profiled with immunoSEQ multiplex PCR; TCRdb holds only in-frame clones, not every one. The repertoire includes approximately 180,000 clones, 86% of them detected once, and less than 3.5% sits in the top ten. Study-level points and caveats: Researchers catalogued over 150 TCR beta chains as cytomegalovirus-associated.

The receptor's source is a man aged 18 to 35 in good health and CMV-seropositive. What was sequenced was PBMCs.

The CDR3 sequence is CASSQEQGSYEQYF. In DNA, the CDR3 is TGTGCCAGCAGCCAAGAGCAGGGTAGCTACGAGCAGTACTTC. The genes are TRBV4-2 and TRBJ2-7; D possibly corresponds to TRBD1 (5 bases). CDR1 is LGHNA and CDR2 is YNFKEQ in the germline V gene. This CDR3 has 14 residues. The ends were cut back, 0 bases at V and 3 bases at J, with 9 bases in the middle.